These T cell receptor beta chains were read from a single sample in a study of response to subunit inactivated influenza vaccine. MiXCR was run by TCRdb on the RT-PCR reads, yielding one entry per CDR3 protein. The repertoire consists of 500,000 or so distinct CDR3 sequences, with 16% occurring once and the leading ten covering 2.5% to 3.5%. The sample consisted of CD4+ T cells sorted from PBMCs, taken roughly 24 months after vaccination. Receptors were obtained from a man between 45 and 75 years old who received an inactivated influenza vaccine. The CDR3 runs from the conserved cysteine through the conserved F or W. Each record gives: J gene, V gene, D gene, clone size, CDR3 DNA, CDR3 protein. The D gene is left open where the match is weak. Clone size appears in some rows only: once, few, many, or a class for an expanded clone.

j_call: TRBJ2-5
v_call: TRBV15
d_call: .
clone_size: many
cdr3_nt: TGTGCCACCAGCAGAGAATTAGAGACCCAGTACTTC
cdr3_aa: CATSRELETQYF

j_call: TRBJ2-7
v_call: TRBV4-3
d_call: TRBD2
clone_size: .
cdr3_nt: TGCGCCAGCAGCCAAGTACTAGCGGGTTCCTACGAGCAGTACTTC
cdr3_aa: CASSQVLAGSYEQYF

j_call: TRBJ2-7
v_call: TRBV6-2/TRBV6-3
d_call: .
clone_size: .
cdr3_nt: TGTGCCAGCATGACCGGGACACCGGCTTACGAGCAGTACTTC
cdr3_aa: CASMTGTPAYEQYF

j_call: TRBJ2-7
v_call: TRBV28
d_call: .
clone_size: .
cdr3_nt: TGTGCCAGCAAGTCGGCAGGGCTCTACAACGAGCAGTACTTC
cdr3_aa: CASKSAGLYNEQYF

j_call: TRBJ1-1
v_call: TRBV12-3/TRBV12-4
d_call: .
clone_size: few
cdr3_nt: TGTGCCAGCAGTCAACCCGAGGACACTGAAGCTTTCTTT
cdr3_aa: CASSQPEDTEAFF

j_call: TRBJ2-2
v_call: TRBV15
d_call: .
clone_size: .
cdr3_nt: TGTGCCACCAGCAGAGCCGTAGCTGACACCGGGGAGCTGTTTTTT
cdr3_aa: CATSRAVADTGELFF

j_call: TRBJ2-7
v_call: TRBV2
d_call: .
clone_size: many
cdr3_nt: TGTGCCAGCAATGCCGCGTTCCTCTACGAGCAGTACTTC
cdr3_aa: CASNAAFLYEQYF

j_call: TRBJ2-1
v_call: TRBV28
d_call: .
clone_size: many
cdr3_nt: TGTGCCAGCAGTTCTCCAAACTACAATGAGCAGTTCTTC
cdr3_aa: CASSSPNYNEQFF

j_call: TRBJ1-2
v_call: TRBV9
d_call: TRBD1
clone_size: .
cdr3_nt: TGTGCCAGCAGCCCGGCCGGGACAGGGAGCTATGGCTACACCTTC
cdr3_aa: CASSPAGTGSYGYTF

j_call: TRBJ2-3
v_call: TRBV7-8
d_call: .
clone_size: few
cdr3_nt: TGTGCCAGCAGCTTCATGCGACGGGCCCGACTCACAGATACGCAGTATTTT
cdr3_aa: CASSFMRRARLTDTQYF

j_call: TRBJ2-7
v_call: TRBV11-2
d_call: TRBD1
clone_size: few
cdr3_nt: TGTGCCAGCAGCTTAGGGTCATCCAGGCGGACAGGGTCTTTCGCCGAGCAGTACTTC
cdr3_aa: CASSLGSSRRTGSFAEQYF

j_call: TRBJ1-3
v_call: TRBV5-5
d_call: .
clone_size: many
cdr3_nt: TGTGCCAGCAGCTTGGACAGGGCTGGAAACACCATATATTTT
cdr3_aa: CASSLDRAGNTIYF

j_call: TRBJ2-5
v_call: TRBV6-2/TRBV6-3
d_call: TRBD2
clone_size: few
cdr3_nt: TGTGCCAGCAGTTACCTCAGCGGGATTGTTGAGACCCAGTACTTC
cdr3_aa: CASSYLSGIVETQYF

j_call: TRBJ2-4
v_call: TRBV11-2
d_call: .
clone_size: .
cdr3_nt: TGTGCCAGCAGCTTAGAGCCCAGGGGAGACATTCAGTACTTC
cdr3_aa: CASSLEPRGDIQYF

j_call: TRBJ2-2
v_call: TRBV11-2
d_call: .
clone_size: few
cdr3_nt: TGTGCCAGCAGCTTAGGATATCGGGGCACCGGGGAGCTGTTTTTT
cdr3_aa: CASSLGYRGTGELFF

j_call: TRBJ2-2
v_call: TRBV15
d_call: TRBD2
clone_size: .
cdr3_nt: TGTGCCACCAGCAGAGGTCTAGCGGGAACTACCGGGGAGCTGTTTTTT
cdr3_aa: CATSRGLAGTTGELFF

j_call: TRBJ1-1
v_call: TRBV14
d_call: TRBD1
clone_size: .
cdr3_nt: TGTGCCAGCAGCCATTTAGGACAGGCCGGAGCTTTCTTT
cdr3_aa: CASSHLGQAGAFF

j_call: TRBJ2-1
v_call: TRBV6-2/TRBV6-3
d_call: .
clone_size: .
cdr3_nt: TGTGCCAGCACCCTGCACGGGCCTTCCTACAATGAGCAGTTCTTC
cdr3_aa: CASTLHGPSYNEQFF

j_call: TRBJ1-6
v_call: TRBV3-1
d_call: .
clone_size: few
cdr3_nt: TGTGCCAGCGCTCCTCCCTATAATTCACCCCTCCACTTT
cdr3_aa: CASAPPYNSPLHF

j_call: TRBJ1-5
v_call: TRBV5-1
d_call: TRBD1
clone_size: many
cdr3_nt: TGCGCCAGCAGCGAAGGACAGGGAGGCAATCAGCCCCAGCATTTT
cdr3_aa: CASSEGQGGNQPQHF

j_call: TRBJ2-5
v_call: TRBV20-1
d_call: .
clone_size: few
cdr3_nt: TGCAGTGCTGGGAACGGCCAAGAGACCCAGTACTTC
cdr3_aa: CSAGNGQETQYF

j_call: TRBJ1-1
v_call: TRBV5-4
d_call: .
clone_size: .
cdr3_nt: TGTGCCAGCAGCTTGGCCCTGGTAAGCACTGAAGCTTTCTTT
cdr3_aa: CASSLALVSTEAFF

j_call: TRBJ1-2
v_call: TRBV24-1
d_call: .
clone_size: few
cdr3_nt: TGTGCCACCAGTGATATCGGCAGAGGCTACACCTTC
cdr3_aa: CATSDIGRGYTF

j_call: TRBJ2-1
v_call: TRBV7-2
d_call: .
clone_size: few
cdr3_nt: TGTGCCAGCAGCTTAGGGGCAGGGAGCAATGAGCAGTTCTTC
cdr3_aa: CASSLGAGSNEQFF

j_call: TRBJ1-6
v_call: TRBV7-8
d_call: .
clone_size: .
cdr3_nt: TGTGCCAGCAGCTTAGTACAGAGATACTATAATTCACCCCTCCACTTT
cdr3_aa: CASSLVQRYYNSPLHF

j_call: TRBJ1-5
v_call: TRBV7-2
d_call: .
clone_size: many
cdr3_nt: TGTGCCAGCAGCTTAGAGGTGGGGCCAGGGAGGACTCAGCATTTT
cdr3_aa: CASSLEVGPGRTQHF

j_call: TRBJ2-7
v_call: TRBV11-2
d_call: .
clone_size: .
cdr3_nt: TGTGCCAGCAGACCGGACAGTACCTACGAGCAGTACTTC
cdr3_aa: CASRPDSTYEQYF

j_call: TRBJ1-6
v_call: TRBV11-2
d_call: TRBD1
clone_size: .
cdr3_nt: TGTGCCAGCAGCTTAGAAAGGGGGCCTAATTCACCCCTCCACTTT
cdr3_aa: CASSLERGPNSPLHF

j_call: TRBJ2-7
v_call: TRBV5-1
d_call: TRBD1
clone_size: few
cdr3_nt: TGCGCCAGCAGAACAGGGGGCTCGATCTACGAGCAGTACTTC
cdr3_aa: CASRTGGSIYEQYF

j_call: TRBJ2-7
v_call: TRBV7-2
d_call: TRBD2
clone_size: .
cdr3_nt: TGTGCCAGCAGCTTAGGAGGCGGGGGACTTTACGAGCAGTACTTC
cdr3_aa: CASSLGGGGLYEQYF

j_call: TRBJ2-3
v_call: TRBV18
d_call: TRBD2
clone_size: few
cdr3_nt: TGTGCCAGCTCACTTCGGACTAGCGGGAGCGCAGATACGCAGTATTTT
cdr3_aa: CASSLRTSGSADTQYF

j_call: TRBJ2-5
v_call: TRBV10-3
d_call: TRBD1
clone_size: few
cdr3_nt: TGTGCCATCAGTGAGTCAACAGGGGTTGGTGGTGAGACCCAGTACTTC
cdr3_aa: CAISESTGVGGETQYF

j_call: TRBJ2-4
v_call: TRBV28
d_call: .
clone_size: few
cdr3_nt: TGTGCCAGCAGTCCGAAAATATTCCCGACCTGGTTAGCCAAAAACATTCAGTACTTC
cdr3_aa: CASSPKIFPTWLAKNIQYF

j_call: TRBJ2-7
v_call: TRBV5-8
d_call: TRBD1
clone_size: .
cdr3_nt: TGTGCCAGCCGGGACAGGAGCCCCTACGAGCAGTACTTC
cdr3_aa: CASRDRSPYEQYF

j_call: TRBJ2-7
v_call: TRBV6-1
d_call: .
clone_size: .
cdr3_nt: TGTGCCAGCACCTTTACCCGAGACTCCTACGAGCAGTACTTC
cdr3_aa: CASTFTRDSYEQYF

j_call: TRBJ2-1
v_call: TRBV20-1
d_call: TRBD2
clone_size: few
cdr3_nt: TGCAGTGCTAGAGATCCGGGACTAGTCACCATTGAGCAGTTCTTC
cdr3_aa: CSARDPGLVTIEQFF

j_call: TRBJ2-3
v_call: TRBV5-1
d_call: .
clone_size: few
cdr3_nt: TGCGCCAGCAGCCCGGGCCCCCCCGCAGATACGCAGTATTTT
cdr3_aa: CASSPGPPADTQYF

j_call: TRBJ2-5
v_call: TRBV12-3/TRBV12-4
d_call: .
clone_size: many
cdr3_nt: TGTGCCAGCAGTTCCATCTGGTACCAAGAGACCCAGTACTTC
cdr3_aa: CASSSIWYQETQYF

j_call: TRBJ1-4
v_call: TRBV27
d_call: .
clone_size: .
cdr3_nt: TGTGCCAGCAGTTCCCTCATCTTGGGACTATCCGAAAAACTGTTTTTT
cdr3_aa: CASSSLILGLSEKLFF

j_call: TRBJ2-5
v_call: TRBV28
d_call: .
clone_size: .
cdr3_nt: TGTGCCAGCAGTTTATTCCGGAGACAAGAGACCCAGTACTTC
cdr3_aa: CASSLFRRQETQYF

j_call: TRBJ2-3
v_call: TRBV6-1
d_call: TRBD2
clone_size: .
cdr3_nt: TGTGCCAGCAGAGGGGCTGCCGGGGGGGCAGATACGCAGTATTTT
cdr3_aa: CASRGAAGGADTQYF

j_call: TRBJ1-2
v_call: TRBV5-1
d_call: .
clone_size: few
cdr3_nt: TGCGCCAGCAGCGAAGACCCGTCGGGCTACACCTTC
cdr3_aa: CASSEDPSGYTF

j_call: TRBJ2-1
v_call: TRBV12-3/TRBV12-4
d_call: TRBD2
clone_size: many
cdr3_nt: TGTGCCAGCAGCCTCCGGGGGGGCAATGAGCAGTTCTTC
cdr3_aa: CASSLRGGNEQFF

j_call: TRBJ2-1
v_call: TRBV29-1
d_call: .
clone_size: .
cdr3_nt: TGCAGCGGACTGCCGGTGGCCAGCTCCTACAATGAGCAGTTCTTC
cdr3_aa: CSGLPVASSYNEQFF

j_call: TRBJ2-7
v_call: TRBV12-3/TRBV12-4
d_call: .
clone_size: .
cdr3_nt: TGTGCCAGCAGTTTGTTCGAGGGGCCCTACGAGCAGTACTTC
cdr3_aa: CASSLFEGPYEQYF

j_call: TRBJ2-3
v_call: TRBV7-8
d_call: .
clone_size: .
cdr3_nt: TGTGCCAGCAGCCACCAGCGGGCCCTGAGCACAGATACGCAGTATTTT
cdr3_aa: CASSHQRALSTDTQYF